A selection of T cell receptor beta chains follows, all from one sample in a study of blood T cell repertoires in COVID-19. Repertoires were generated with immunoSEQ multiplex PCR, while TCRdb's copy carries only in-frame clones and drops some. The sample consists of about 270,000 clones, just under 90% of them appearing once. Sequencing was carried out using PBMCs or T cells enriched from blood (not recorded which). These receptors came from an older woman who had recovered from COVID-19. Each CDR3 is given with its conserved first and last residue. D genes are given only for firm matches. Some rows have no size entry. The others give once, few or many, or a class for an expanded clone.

CDR3: CASSEGAGGELFF
DNA: TGCGCCAGCAGTGAAGGAGCTGGCGGGGAGCTGTTTTTT
size: NA
D: NA
V: TRBV10-2
J: TRBJ2-2

CDR3: CATLGGVGGYTF
DNA: TGCGCCACCTTAGGGGGAGTAGGAGGCTACACCTTC
size: NA
D: NA
V: TRBV10-2
J: TRBJ1-2

CDR3: CAIKDINEKLFF
DNA: TGTGCCATCAAGGACATTAATGAAAAACTGTTTTTT
size: NA
D: NA
V: TRBV10-3
J: TRBJ1-4

CDR3: CASSYMPGGFGQPQHF
DNA: TGTGCCAGCAGTTACATGCCAGGGGGCTTTGGTCAGCCCCAGCATTTT
size: NA
D: TRBD1
V: TRBV6-5
J: TRBJ1-5

CDR3: CASSGIRDEAFF
DNA: TGTGCCAGCAGCGGGATCAGGGATGAAGCTTTCTTT
size: NA
D: NA
V: TRBV7-8
J: TRBJ1-1

CDR3: CASSPGRGDRGRYGYTF
DNA: TGTGCCAGCAGCCCCGGGAGAGGGGACAGGGGACGCTATGGCTACACCTTC
size: NA
D: TRBD1
V: TRBV7-9
J: TRBJ1-2

CDR3: CSVEPGPRGEKLFF
DNA: TGCAGCGTAGAGCCGGGACCCAGGGGGGAAAAACTGTTTTTT
size: few
D: TRBD1
V: TRBV29-1
J: TRBJ1-4

CDR3: CASSYSAQGAVYEQYF
DNA: TGTGCCAGCAGTTACTCGGCCCAGGGGGCGGTCTACGAGCAGTACTTC
size: once
D: TRBD1
V: TRBV6-5
J: TRBJ2-7

CDR3: CASSEIAVPYEQYF
DNA: TGTGCCAGCAGTGAAATAGCGGTTCCCTACGAGCAGTACTTC
size: NA
D: NA
V: TRBV2
J: TRBJ2-7

CDR3: CASSYTGGSNQPQHF
DNA: TGTGCCAGCAGTTATACAGGGGGGAGCAATCAGCCCCAGCATTTT
size: NA
D: TRBD1
V: TRBV6-5
J: TRBJ1-5

CDR3: CASSYQENTEAFF
DNA: TGTGCCAGCAGCTACCAGGAGAACACTGAAGCTTTCTTT
size: NA
D: NA
V: TRBV7-3
J: TRBJ1-1

CDR3: CAWSLGLASYNEQFF
DNA: TGTGCCTGGAGCTTGGGACTAGCGAGCTACAATGAGCAGTTCTTC
size: once
D: TRBD2
V: TRBV30
J: TRBJ2-1

CDR3: CASSLPQGANGNTIYF
DNA: TGTGCCAGCAGCCTCCCACAGGGGGCGAACGGAAACACCATATATTTT
size: NA
D: TRBD1
V: TRBV4-2
J: TRBJ1-3

CDR3: CSANRGHAFF
DNA: TGCAGTGCTAACAGGGGGCATGCTTTCTTT
size: few
D: TRBD1
V: TRBV20-1
J: TRBJ1-1

CDR3: CASSTDSNYGYTF
DNA: TGTGCCAGCAGTACCGACAGTAACTATGGCTACACCTTC
size: NA
D: NA
V: TRBV12-3/TRBV12-4
J: TRBJ1-2

CDR3: CASSLDRGEETQYF
DNA: TGTGCCAGCAGTCTGGACAGGGGGGAAGAGACCCAGTACTTC
size: few
D: TRBD1
V: TRBV27
J: TRBJ2-5

CDR3: CASSQAGSGNTIYF
DNA: TGTGCCAGCAGCCAAGCAGGGTCTGGAAACACCATATATTTT
size: NA
D: NA
V: TRBV3-1/TRBV3-2
J: TRBJ1-3

CDR3: CASSWDSKVPQYF
DNA: TGTGCCAGCAGCTGGGACAGCAAAGTCCCCCAGTACTTC
size: NA
D: TRBD1
V: TRBV6-5
J: TRBJ2-7

CDR3: CAWGARAGTADGYTF
DNA: TGTGCCTGGGGGGCAAGAGCCGGGACAGCCGATGGCTACACCTTC
size: NA
D: TRBD1
V: TRBV30
J: TRBJ1-2

CDR3: CASKGTGRGLDEQFF
DNA: TGTGCCAGTAAAGGGACAGGGCGGGGGCTCGATGAGCAGTTCTTC
size: NA
D: TRBD1
V: TRBV28
J: TRBJ2-1

CDR3: CASSEMTSYEQYF
DNA: TGCGCCAGCAGTGAGATGACATCCTACGAGCAGTACTTC
size: NA
D: NA
V: TRBV10-2
J: TRBJ2-7

CDR3: CASSFMNTEAFF
DNA: TGCGCCAGCAGTTTTATGAACACTGAAGCTTTCTTT
size: NA
D: NA
V: TRBV10-2
J: TRBJ1-1

CDR3: CASSPFPVGGGAVEKLFF
DNA: TGTGCCAGCTCACCCTTCCCAGTGGGGGGGGGCGCGGTTGAAAAACTGTTTTTT
size: once
D: NA
V: TRBV18
J: TRBJ1-4

CDR3: CASSLAIGGGYTF
DNA: TGTGCCAGCAGCTTAGCGATCGGGGGTGGCTACACCTTC
size: NA
D: NA
V: TRBV7-2
J: TRBJ1-2

CDR3: CASDRGSTGELFF
DNA: TGTGCCAGCGACAGGGGATCCACCGGGGAGCTGTTTTTT
size: NA
D: TRBD1
V: TRBV28
J: TRBJ2-2

CDR3: CAWRTGQLRSLHF
DNA: TGTGCCTGGAGAACTGGACAACTACGGTCCCTCCACTTT
size: NA
D: NA
V: TRBV30
J: TRBJ1-6

CDR3: CASSLLAQRDHEQYF
DNA: TGTGCCAGCAGCCTCCTCGCGCAGCGGGACCACGAGCAGTACTTC
size: NA
D: TRBD2
V: TRBV6-5
J: TRBJ2-7

CDR3: CASSFSRDIMNTEAFF
DNA: TGTGCCAGCAGCTTCAGCAGGGATATCATGAACACTGAAGCTTTCTTT
size: NA
D: NA
V: TRBV7-9
J: TRBJ1-1

CDR3: CASSLNRGNYEQYF
DNA: TGCGCCAGCAGCTTGAATAGGGGAAATTACGAGCAGTACTTC
size: NA
D: NA
V: TRBV5-1
J: TRBJ2-7

CDR3: CSVARGSGTNEKLFF
DNA: TGCAGCGTTGCCAGGGGGTCGGGAACTAATGAAAAACTGTTTTTT
size: NA
D: TRBD1
V: TRBV29-1
J: TRBJ1-4

CDR3: CASNPSGQGNNQPQHF
DNA: TGTGCCAGCAACCCCTCGGGACAGGGGAACAATCAGCCCCAGCATTTT
size: NA
D: TRBD1
V: TRBV28
J: TRBJ1-5

CDR3: CASSVTGYGYTF
DNA: TGTGCCAGCAGTGTGACAGGTTATGGCTACACCTTC
size: NA
D: NA
V: TRBV28
J: TRBJ1-2

CDR3: CASRSGYRGILDTQYF
DNA: TGTGCAAGTCGCTCAGGATACAGGGGGATTTTGGATACGCAGTATTTT
size: NA
D: NA
V: TRBV12-2
J: TRBJ2-3

CDR3: CAWSPGTGLAGELFF
DNA: TGTGCCTGGAGTCCCGGGACAGGGTTGGCCGGGGAGCTGTTTTTT
size: NA
D: TRBD1
V: TRBV30
J: TRBJ2-2

CDR3: CASSFGGGAGETQYF
DNA: TGTGCCAGCAGTTTCGGCGGGGGGGCAGGTGAGACCCAGTACTTC
size: NA
D: TRBD2
V: TRBV28
J: TRBJ2-5

CDR3: CATLSSGANVLTF
DNA: TGTGCCACACTAAGCTCTGGGGCCAACGTCCTGACTTTC
size: NA
D: NA
V: TRBV10-3
J: TRBJ2-6

CDR3: CAWTETGGTEAFF
DNA: TGTGCCTGGACAGAAACAGGGGGCACTGAAGCTTTCTTT
size: NA
D: TRBD1
V: TRBV30
J: TRBJ1-1

CDR3: CASSLMGTVNTEAFF
DNA: TGTGCCAGCAGCTTAATGGGCACAGTGAACACTGAAGCTTTCTTT
size: once
D: NA
V: TRBV11-2
J: TRBJ1-1

CDR3: CSVQGLAEQNTGELFF
DNA: TGCAGCGTCCAGGGACTAGCTGAACAGAACACCGGGGAGCTGTTTTTT
size: NA
D: TRBD2
V: TRBV29-1
J: TRBJ2-2

CDR3: CARERGTTNTGELFF
DNA: TGTGCCAGGGAACGAGGGACTACTAACACCGGGGAGCTGTTTTTT
size: NA
D: TRBD2
V: TRBV19
J: TRBJ2-2

CDR3: CASSQRDNNQPQHF
DNA: TGCGCCAGCAGCCAGAGGGACAACAATCAGCCCCAGCATTTT
size: once
D: NA
V: TRBV4-1
J: TRBJ1-5

CDR3: CASSEQAGYTF
DNA: TGTGCCAGCAGTGAACAGGCTGGCTACACCTTC
size: NA
D: NA
V: TRBV6-1
J: TRBJ1-2

CDR3: CASSLTGSTGANVLTF
DNA: TGCGCCAGCAGCTTGACGGGGTCCACAGGGGCCAACGTCCTGACTTTC
size: NA
D: NA
V: TRBV5-1
J: TRBJ2-6

CDR3: CASRAAGRTMNTEAFF
DNA: TGTGCCAGCAGGGCCGCGGGGAGAACTATGAACACTGAAGCTTTCTTT
size: once
D: NA
V: TRBV21-1
J: TRBJ1-1

CDR3: CASSMTGITYNSPLHF
DNA: TGTGCCAGTAGTATGACAGGAATCACCTATAATTCACCCCTCCACTTT
size: few
D: NA
V: TRBV19
J: TRBJ1-6